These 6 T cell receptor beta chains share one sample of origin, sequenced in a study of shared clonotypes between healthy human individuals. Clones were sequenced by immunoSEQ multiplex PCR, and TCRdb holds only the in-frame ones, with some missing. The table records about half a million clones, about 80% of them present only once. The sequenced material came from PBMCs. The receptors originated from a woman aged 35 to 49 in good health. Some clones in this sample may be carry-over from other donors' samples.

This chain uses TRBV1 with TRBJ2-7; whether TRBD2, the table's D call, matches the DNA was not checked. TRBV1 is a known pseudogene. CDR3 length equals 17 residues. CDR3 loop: CTSSQGTSGTSSYEQYF. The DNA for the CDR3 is TGCACCAGCAGCCAGGGGACTAGCGGGACCAGCTCCTACGAGCAGTACTTC.

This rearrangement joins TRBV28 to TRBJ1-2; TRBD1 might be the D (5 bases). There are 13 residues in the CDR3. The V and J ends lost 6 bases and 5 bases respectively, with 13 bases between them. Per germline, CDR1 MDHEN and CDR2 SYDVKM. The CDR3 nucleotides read TGTGCCAGCAGCCCAGGACATTTTTATGGCTACACCTTC. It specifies CASSPGHFYGYTF.

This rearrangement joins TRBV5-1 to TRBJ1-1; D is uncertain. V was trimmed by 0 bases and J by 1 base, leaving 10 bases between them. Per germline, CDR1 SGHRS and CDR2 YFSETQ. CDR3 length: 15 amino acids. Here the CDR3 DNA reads TGCGCCAGCAGCTTGGTTCTCGGACCGAACACTGAAGCTTTCTTT. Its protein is CASSLVLGPNTEAFF.

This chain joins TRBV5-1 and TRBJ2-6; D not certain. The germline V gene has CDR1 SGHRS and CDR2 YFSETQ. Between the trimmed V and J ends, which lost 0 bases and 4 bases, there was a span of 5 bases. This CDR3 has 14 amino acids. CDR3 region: CASSLALGANVLTF. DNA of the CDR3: TGCGCCAGCAGCTTGGCGCTCGGGGCCAACGTCCTGACTTTC.

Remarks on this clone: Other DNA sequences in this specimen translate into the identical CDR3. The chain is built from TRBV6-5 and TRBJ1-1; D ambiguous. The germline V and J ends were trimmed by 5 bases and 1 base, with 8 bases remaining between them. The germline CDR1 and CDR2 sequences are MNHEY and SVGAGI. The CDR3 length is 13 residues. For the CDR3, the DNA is TGTGCCAGCAGTAGGACTGAGAACACTGAAGCTTTCTTT. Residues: CASSRTENTEAFF.

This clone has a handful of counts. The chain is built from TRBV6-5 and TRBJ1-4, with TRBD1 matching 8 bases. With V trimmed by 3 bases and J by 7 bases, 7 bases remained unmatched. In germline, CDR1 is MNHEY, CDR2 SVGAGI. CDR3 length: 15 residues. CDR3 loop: CASSYGQGALEKLFF. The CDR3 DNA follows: TGTGCCAGCAGTTATGGACAGGGAGCCCTTGAAAAACTGTTTTTT.